This is a list of T cell receptor beta chains from one sample in a study of shared clonotypes between healthy human individuals. Measured with immunoSEQ multiplex PCR; TCRdb has only the in-frame clones, and not every one. Among about 710,000 clones listed, approximately 77% were seen once. Sequencing was carried out using memory CD4+ T cells sorted from blood. The receptors derive from a woman aged 25-40 years in good health. Both conserved end residues are part of each CDR3. D genes are given only for firm matches. Only some rows state a clone size, as once, few, many or a class for expanded clones.

NA	TRBD1	TRBV27	TRBJ1-2	CASSLSTGGEIYGYTF	TGTGCCAGCAGTTTATCGACAGGGGGCGAGATCTATGGCTACACCTTC
NA	NA	TRBV21-1	TRBJ2-1	CASSTRTSGSYNEQFF	TGTGCCAGCAGCACCAGGACTAGCGGCTCCTACAATGAGCAGTTCTTC
many	NA	TRBV29-1	TRBJ2-3	CSVEPAERDTQYF	TGCAGCGTTGAACCAGCGGAGAGAGATACGCAGTATTTT
NA	TRBD2	TRBV5-4	TRBJ2-3	CASSLFSGRGTSTDTQYF	TGTGCCAGCAGCTTGTTCTCGGGGCGGGGGACTAGCACAGATACGCAGTATTTT
NA	NA	TRBV15	TRBJ1-1	CATSRARDTFAFF	TGTGCCACCAGCAGAGCTCGGGACACGTTTGCTTTCTTT
NA	TRBD2	TRBV28	TRBJ2-7	CASSSFSGSSYEQYF	TGTGCCAGCAGTTCCTTTAGCGGGAGCTCCTACGAGCAGTACTTC
many	NA	TRBV5-6	TRBJ1-2	CASSLTPVYGPYGYTF	TGTGCCAGCAGCTTAACCCCGGTCTACGGACCCTATGGCTACACCTTC
NA	TRBD1	TRBV6-1	TRBJ2-3	CASRHGQGSDTQYF	TGTGCCAGCAGACACGGACAGGGGTCAGATACGCAGTATTTT
NA	TRBD2	TRBV6-1	TRBJ2-2	CASTLTSGSAGELFF	TGTGCCAGCACCTTGACTAGCGGGAGCGCCGGGGAGCTGTTTTTT
NA	TRBD2	TRBV7-9	TRBJ2-3	CASSSSGTSGDTDTQYF	TGTGCCAGCAGCTCCTCTGGGACTAGCGGGGACACAGATACGCAGTATTTT
NA	NA	TRBV5-8	TRBJ1-1	CASSLPTGRAGRNTEAFF	TGTGCCAGCAGCTTGCCTACGGGTAGGGCAGGGAGGAACACTGAAGCTTTCTTT
NA	NA	TRBV13	TRBJ2-7	CASSSGVPLGGREQYF	TGTGCCAGCAGTTCCGGTGTCCCCCTTGGGGGGCGCGAGCAGTACTTC
NA	TRBD2	TRBV14	TRBJ2-1	CASSARLAGSRNEQFF	TGTGCCAGCAGCGCTAGGCTAGCGGGAAGTAGAAATGAGCAGTTCTTC
NA	NA	TRBV19	TRBJ2-4	CASSIDRAKNIQYF	TGTGCCAGTAGTATAGACAGGGCTAAAAACATTCAGTACTTC
once	NA	TRBV13	TRBJ2-1	CASSPPFRGHNEQFF	TGTGCCAGCAGCCCGCCCTTTCGAGGACATAATGAGCAGTTCTTC
NA	NA	TRBV20-1	TRBJ1-4	CSARDREKLFF	TGCAGTGCTAGAGATCGTGAAAAACTGTTTTTT
NA	TRBD2	TRBV7-7	TRBJ2-1	CASSQGTSLYNEQFF	TGTGCCAGCAGCCAGGGGACTAGCTTGTACAATGAGCAGTTCTTC
NA	NA	TRBV10-3	TRBJ2-4	CAISESNAGAKNIQYF	TGTGCCATCAGTGAGTCGAATGCAGGGGCCAAAAACATTCAGTACTTC
NA	NA	TRBV11-2	TRBJ1-5	CASSLGTFQPQHF	TGTGCCAGCAGCTTAGGGACCTTCCAGCCCCAGCATTTT
NA	TRBD2	TRBV5-1	TRBJ2-1	CASSLSGGWRDEQFF	TGCGCCAGCAGCTTGTCGGGAGGATGGCGGGATGAGCAGTTCTTC
NA	NA	TRBV29-1	TRBJ2-7	CSVERAFREQYF	TGCAGCGTTGAGCGGGCATTTCGGGAGCAGTACTTC